The clone carrying this T cell receptor beta chain turned up a few times. This entry comes from a study of cytomegalovirus exposure and HLA in healthy donors. V shed 1 base and J shed 0 bases, with 7 bases lying between them. The length of the CDR3 is 14 residues. CDR1 SGHRS and CDR2 YFSETQ come from the germline V gene. 13 Jbeta primers and 60 Vbeta primers were used for the PCR. Only in-frame clones appear in the TCRdb table, and some are missing; sequencing was by immunoSEQ multiplex PCR. Here the sample spans approximately 210,000 clones, more than 70% being singletons. The sequencing input was PBMCs. The genes are TRBV5-1 and TRBJ1-1, with D possibly matching TRBD1 (6 bases). The receptor comes from a woman aged 40 to 50 in good health and CMV-seronegative. CDR3 protein: CASSLTGMNTEAFF. As DNA, the CDR3 is TGCGCCAGCAGCTTGACAGGGATGAACACTGAAGCTTTCTTT.